These 11 T cell receptor beta chains were sequenced from one sample in a study of STAT5B mutations in CD4+ large granular lymphocyte leukemia. The assay was immunoSEQ multiplex PCR, and TCRdb's table has in-frame clones only and misses some. The profile shows around 23,000 clones, 82% of them singletons. The sample taken for sequencing was CD4+ T cells from blood buffy coats. The receptors shown here come from a human donor in good health.

CDR3 loop: CASSLIQGGDGYTF. For the CDR3, the DNA is TGTGCCAGCAGCTTGATCCAGGGGGGGGATGGCTACACCTTC. The gene calls are TRBV2 and TRBJ1-2, with 7 bases matching TRBD1. Germline V lookup: CDR1 SNHLY, CDR2 FYNNEI. The CDR3 totals 14 residues. J lost 6 bases, V lost 6 bases, and 10 bases had no gene match.

V gene TRBV5-1 combines with J gene TRBJ2-5; no clear D. With 0 bases removed from V and 2 bases from J, the gap between germline ends came to 8 bases. CDR1 is SGHRS, CDR2 YFSETQ, per germline. This CDR3 has 14 residues. The CDR3 loop reads CASSLGPRQETQYF. CDR3 nucleotides: TGCGCCAGCAGCTTGGGACCCAGGCAAGAGACCCAGTACTTC.

The J gene is TRBJ2-1, the V gene TRBV7-2, with 10 bases identical to TRBD2. Per germline, CDR1 SGHTA and CDR2 FQGNSA. This CDR3 comprises 18 residues. The ends lost 5 bases at V and 0 bases at J; junction bases unmatched: 10. This CDR3 reads CASSRGNSGRSSYNEQFF. In DNA, the CDR3 is TGTGCCAGCAGCCGGGGAAATAGCGGGAGGAGCTCCTACAATGAGCAGTTCTTC.

The chain employs TRBV19 and TRBJ2-3, with D hard to call. The germline V and J ends were trimmed by 5 bases and 4 bases, with 7 bases remaining between them. CDR3 length: 12 amino acids. The germline V gene encodes CDR1 LNHDA and CDR2 SQIVND (reference sequence). The CDR3 reads CASSLGSDTQYF. The CDR3 nucleotides read TGTGCCAGTAGTTTAGGATCAGATACGCAGTATTTT.

V gene TRBV9 combines with J gene TRBJ2-3; unclear D gene. The CDR3 totals 14 residues. The germline V gene has CDR1 SGDLS and CDR2 YYNGEE. V gave up 0 bases and J gave up 4 bases, with 9 bases separating them. The CDR3: CASSVGDGADTQYF. DNA for the CDR3: TGTGCCAGCAGCGTAGGGGATGGAGCAGATACGCAGTATTTT.

The chain recombines TRBV4-3 with TRBJ2-7; no definite D call. CDR1 LGHNA and CDR2 YSLEER come from the germline V gene. V shed 8 bases and J shed 6 bases, with 14 bases lying between them. There are 12 residues in the CDR3. CDR3 region: CASRKYRLEQYF. CDR3 nucleotide sequence: TGCGCCAGCCGTAAGTACCGGCTCGAGCAGTACTTC.

The chain links TRBV7-2 to TRBJ2-1; D gene uncertain. The germline V and J ends were trimmed by 0 bases and 15 bases, with 12 bases remaining between them. This CDR3 is built from 12 residues. The germline CDR1 and CDR2 sequences are SGHTA and FQGNSA. In nucleotides, the CDR3 is TGTGCCAGCAGCTTAGCTGGTGTGTCTCGGTTCTTC. Amino acid sequence: CASSLAGVSRFF.

CDR3 protein: CASSSGTGAGGANVLTF. The DNA for the CDR3 is TGTGCCAGCAGCTCCGGGACAGGGGCGGGTGGGGCCAACGTCCTGACTTTC. The rearrangement joins TRBV5-6 to TRBJ2-6, with TRBD1 identical over 10 bases. The germline V gene has CDR1 SGHDT and CDR2 YYEEEE. V was pared by 3 bases and J by 3 bases, with 6 bases of the junction left unmatched. CDR3 length: 17 residues.

A few counts support this clone. The chain carries TRBV30 and TRBJ2-7; D is unclear. CDR1 is GTSNPN, CDR2 SVGIG, per germline (reference sequence). The V gene lost 2 bases and the J gene lost 3 bases, with 8 bases spanning the gap. The CDR3 runs to 12 residues. Here the CDR3 DNA reads TGTGCCTGGAGTCCTGTTGGCTACGAGCAGTACTTC. It specifies CAWSPVGYEQYF.

This chain connects TRBV18 to TRBJ2-5, with a weak D call TRBD2 (5 bases). The CDR3 runs 15 residues. Germline lookup yields CDR1 KGHSH and CDR2 LQKENI. V lost 6 bases, J lost 5 bases, and 19 bases lay in between. CDR3 DNA: TGTGCCAGCTCGCCGGTAGGACTCCCAACGGAGACCCAGTACTTC. Its protein is CASSPVGLPTETQYF.

This clone was counted only a few times. V is TRBV7-2 and J is TRBJ1-1; D gene uncertain. Trimming took 10 bases from V and 4 from J, leaving 16 bases between them. CDR1 SGHTA and CDR2 FQGNSA come from the germline V gene. The CDR3 spans 13 residues. This CDR3 reads CAIQSSGSTEAFF. The CDR3 DNA follows: TGTGCCATACAGAGCTCAGGTAGCACTGAAGCTTTCTTT.